The present TCR beta chain was sequenced within a study of breast tumors, draining lymph nodes, adjacent tissues. Axillary draining lymph nodes of breast cancer patients supplied the node samples. CDR1 and CDR2 (germline): LGHNA, YNFKEQ. V was pared by 0 bases and J by 1 base, with 6 bases between. This CDR3 is built from 14 residues. TCRdb re-called the multiplex PCR reads through MiXCR, storing one row per CDR3 protein. This sample carries over 130,000 distinct CDR3 sequences, around a third of them seen once, and the ten largest clones take around 2.3%. Sequencing input: axillary lymph node tissue. The TCR comes from a female donor with breast cancer. Some clones in this sample may be carry-over from other donors' samples. The rearrangement links TRBV4-2 to TRBJ1-1, with unresolved D. CDR3 amino acids: CASSQDLANTEAFF. The CDR3, as DNA: TGTGCCAGCAGCCAAGATTTGGCGAACACTGAAGCTTTCTTT.